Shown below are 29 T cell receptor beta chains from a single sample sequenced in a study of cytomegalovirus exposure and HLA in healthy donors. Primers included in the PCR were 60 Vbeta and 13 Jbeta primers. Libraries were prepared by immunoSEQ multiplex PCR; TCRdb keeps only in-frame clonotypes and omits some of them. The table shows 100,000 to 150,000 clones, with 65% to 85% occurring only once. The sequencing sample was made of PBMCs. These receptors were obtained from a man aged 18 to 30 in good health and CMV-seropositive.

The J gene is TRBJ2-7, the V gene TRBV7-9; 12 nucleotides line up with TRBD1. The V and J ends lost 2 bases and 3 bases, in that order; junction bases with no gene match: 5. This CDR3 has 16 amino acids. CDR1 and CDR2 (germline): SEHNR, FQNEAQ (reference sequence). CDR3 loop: CASSLRGTGGFYEQYF. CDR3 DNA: TGTGCCAGCAGCTTACGGGGGACAGGGGGCTTCTACGAGCAGTACTTC.

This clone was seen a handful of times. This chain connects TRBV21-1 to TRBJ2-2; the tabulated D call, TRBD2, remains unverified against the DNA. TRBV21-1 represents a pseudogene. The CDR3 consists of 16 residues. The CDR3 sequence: CASGARCGPNTGELFF. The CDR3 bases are TGTGCCAGCGGAGCTAGGTGTGGCCCGAACACCGGGGAGCTGTTTTTT.

The CDR3 DNA follows: TGTGCCAGCAGCTTTTTCACAACATTCAATGAAAAACTGTTTTTT. Translating gives CASSFFTTFNEKLFF. V usage is TRBV11-3 and J usage is TRBJ1-4; unclear D gene. Trimming took 3 bases from V and 5 from J, leaving 13 bases between them. This CDR3 is built from 15 residues. Germline CDR1 reads SGHNT; CDR2 reads YENEEA.

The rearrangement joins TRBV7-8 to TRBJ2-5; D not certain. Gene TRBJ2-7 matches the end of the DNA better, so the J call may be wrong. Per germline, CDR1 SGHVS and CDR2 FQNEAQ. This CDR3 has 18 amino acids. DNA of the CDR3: TGTGCCAGCAGCTTATCTAGTATTGGGTCAGCAGATATCTACGAGCAGTACTTC. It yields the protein CASSLSSIGSADIYEQYF.

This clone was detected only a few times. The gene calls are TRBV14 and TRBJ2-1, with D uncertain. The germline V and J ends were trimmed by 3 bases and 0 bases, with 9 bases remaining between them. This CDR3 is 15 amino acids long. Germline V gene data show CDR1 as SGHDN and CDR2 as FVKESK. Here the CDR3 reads CASSQGLSSYNEQFF. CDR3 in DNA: TGTGCCAGCAGCCAGGGCCTAAGCTCCTACAATGAGCAGTTCTTC.

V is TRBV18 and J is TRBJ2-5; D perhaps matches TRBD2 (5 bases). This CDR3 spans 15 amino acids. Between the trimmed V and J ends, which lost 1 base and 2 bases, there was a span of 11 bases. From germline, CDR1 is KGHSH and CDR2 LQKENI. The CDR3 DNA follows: TGTGCCAGCTCACCACGGTCTCCGGGACAAGAGACCCAGTACTTC. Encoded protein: CASSPRSPGQETQYF.

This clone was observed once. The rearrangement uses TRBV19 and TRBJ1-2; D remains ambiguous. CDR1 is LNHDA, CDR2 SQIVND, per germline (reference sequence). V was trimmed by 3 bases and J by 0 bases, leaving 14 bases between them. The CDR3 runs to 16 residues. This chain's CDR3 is CASSIEGRITNYGYTF. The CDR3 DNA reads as TGTGCCAGTAGTATCGAAGGGAGGATTACTAACTATGGCTACACCTTC.

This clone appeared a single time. The CDR3 coding sequence is TGTGCCAGCAGTCGCTCGGGAGGCGGCTACACCTTC. Protein: CASSRSGGGYTF. The rearrangement joins TRBV6-5 to TRBJ1-2; D gene ambiguous. The CDR3 covers 12 residues. V lost 5 bases, J lost 8 bases, and 12 bases lay in between. CDR1 and CDR2 from the germline V gene are MNHEY and SVGAGI.

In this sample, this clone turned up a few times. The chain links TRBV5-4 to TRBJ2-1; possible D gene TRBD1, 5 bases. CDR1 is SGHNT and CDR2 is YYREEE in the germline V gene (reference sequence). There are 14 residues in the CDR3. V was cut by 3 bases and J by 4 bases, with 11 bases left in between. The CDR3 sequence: CASSSPQGYNEQFF. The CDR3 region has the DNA TGTGCCAGCAGCTCACCTCAGGGTTACAATGAGCAGTTCTTC.

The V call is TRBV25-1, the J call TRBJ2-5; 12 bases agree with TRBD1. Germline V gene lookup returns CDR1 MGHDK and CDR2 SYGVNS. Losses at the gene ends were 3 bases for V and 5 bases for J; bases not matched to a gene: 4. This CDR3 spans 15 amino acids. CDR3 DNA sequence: TGTGCCAGCAGTGAGGACGGGACAGGGGGCGAGACCCAGTACTTC. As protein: CASSEDGTGGETQYF.

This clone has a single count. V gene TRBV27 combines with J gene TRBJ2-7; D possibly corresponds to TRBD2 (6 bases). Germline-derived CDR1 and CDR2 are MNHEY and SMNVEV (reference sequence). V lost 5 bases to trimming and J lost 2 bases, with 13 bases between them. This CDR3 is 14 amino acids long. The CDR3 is CASSPRDWAYEQYF. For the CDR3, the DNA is TGTGCCAGCAGTCCACGGGACTGGGCCTACGAGCAGTACTTC.

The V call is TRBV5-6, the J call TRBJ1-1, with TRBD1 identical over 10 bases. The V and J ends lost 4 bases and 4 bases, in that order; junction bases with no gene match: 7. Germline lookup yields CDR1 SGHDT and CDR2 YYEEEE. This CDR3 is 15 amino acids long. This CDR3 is CASSLMTGGGTEAFF. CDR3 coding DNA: TGTGCCAGCAGCCTAATGACAGGGGGCGGCACTGAAGCTTTCTTT.

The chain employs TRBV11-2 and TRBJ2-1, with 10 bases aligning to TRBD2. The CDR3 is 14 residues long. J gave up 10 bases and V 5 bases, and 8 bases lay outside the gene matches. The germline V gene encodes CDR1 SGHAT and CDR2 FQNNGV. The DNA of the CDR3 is TGTGCCAGCAGCACAGCGGGGGGGCCTCTCGAGCAGTTCTTC. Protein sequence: CASSTAGGPLEQFF.

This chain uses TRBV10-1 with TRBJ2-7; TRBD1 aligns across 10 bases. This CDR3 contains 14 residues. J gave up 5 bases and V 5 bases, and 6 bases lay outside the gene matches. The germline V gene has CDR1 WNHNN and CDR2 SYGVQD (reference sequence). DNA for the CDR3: TGCGCCAGCAGTACCGGGACAGGGGTACACGAGCAGTACTTC. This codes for CASSTGTGVHEQYF.

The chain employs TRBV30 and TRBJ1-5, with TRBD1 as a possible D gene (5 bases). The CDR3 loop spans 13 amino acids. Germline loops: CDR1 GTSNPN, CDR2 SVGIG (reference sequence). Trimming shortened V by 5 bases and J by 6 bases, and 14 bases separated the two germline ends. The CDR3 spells CAWGKGEGQPQHF. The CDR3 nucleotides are TGTGCCTGGGGAAAAGGGGAGGGTCAGCCCCAGCATTTT.

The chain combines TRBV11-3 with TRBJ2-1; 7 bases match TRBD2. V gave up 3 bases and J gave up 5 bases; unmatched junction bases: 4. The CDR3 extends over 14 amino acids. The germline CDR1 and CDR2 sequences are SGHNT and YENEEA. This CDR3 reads CASSFGGGHNEQFF. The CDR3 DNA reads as TGTGCCAGCAGCTTTGGCGGGGGACACAATGAGCAGTTCTTC.

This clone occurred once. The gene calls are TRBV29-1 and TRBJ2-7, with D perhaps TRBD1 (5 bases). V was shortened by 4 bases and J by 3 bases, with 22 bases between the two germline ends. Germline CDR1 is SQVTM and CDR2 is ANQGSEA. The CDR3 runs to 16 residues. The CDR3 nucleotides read TGCAGCGTTGTTTTTTCGCAGGGCGAGTTGGGCTACGAGCAGTACTTC. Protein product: CSVVFSQGELGYEQYF.

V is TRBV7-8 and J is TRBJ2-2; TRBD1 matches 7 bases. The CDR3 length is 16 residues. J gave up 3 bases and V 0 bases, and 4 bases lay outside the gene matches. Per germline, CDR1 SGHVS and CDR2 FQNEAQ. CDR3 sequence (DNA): TGTGCCAGCAGCTTAGCGAGGGGGCTTGACACCGGGGAGCTGTTTTTT. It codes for CASSLARGLDTGELFF.

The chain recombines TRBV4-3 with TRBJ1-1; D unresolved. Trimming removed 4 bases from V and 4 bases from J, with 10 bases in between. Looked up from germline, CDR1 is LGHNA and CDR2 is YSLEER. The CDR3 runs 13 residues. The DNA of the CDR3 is TGCGCCAGCAGCCCAACTTCGCCCACTGAAGCTTTCTTT. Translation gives CASSPTSPTEAFF.

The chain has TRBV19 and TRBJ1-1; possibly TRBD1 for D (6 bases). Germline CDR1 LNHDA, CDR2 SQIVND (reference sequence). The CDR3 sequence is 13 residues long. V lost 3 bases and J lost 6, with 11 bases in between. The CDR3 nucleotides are TGTGCCAGTAGTATGACTGGGGGCTCTGAAGCTTTCTTT. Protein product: CASSMTGGSEAFF. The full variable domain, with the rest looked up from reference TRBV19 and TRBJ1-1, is DGGITQSPKYLFRKEGQNVTLSCEQNLNHDAMYWYRQDPGQGLRLIYYSQIVNDFQKGDIAEGYSVSREKKESFPLTVTSAQKNPTAFYLCASSMTGGSEAFFGQGTRLTVV.

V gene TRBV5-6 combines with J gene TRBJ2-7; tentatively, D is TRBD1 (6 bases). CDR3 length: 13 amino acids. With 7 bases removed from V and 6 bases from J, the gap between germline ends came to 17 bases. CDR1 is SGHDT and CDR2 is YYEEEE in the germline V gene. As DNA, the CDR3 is TGTGCCAGCCAGAAACCGGACAGTGGCGAGCAGTACTTC. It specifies CASQKPDSGEQYF.

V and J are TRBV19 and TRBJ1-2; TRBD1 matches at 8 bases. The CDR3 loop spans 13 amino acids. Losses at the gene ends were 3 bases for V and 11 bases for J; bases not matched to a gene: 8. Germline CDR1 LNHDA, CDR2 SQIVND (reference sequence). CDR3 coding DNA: TGTGCCAGTAGTATCGACAGGGGATTGAGATACACCTTC. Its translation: CASSIDRGLRYTF. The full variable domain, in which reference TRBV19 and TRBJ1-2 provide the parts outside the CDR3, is DGGITQSPKYLFRKEGQNVTLSCEQNLNHDAMYWYRQDPGQGLRLIYYSQIVNDFQKGDIAEGYSVSREKKESFPLTVTSAQKNPTAFYLCASSIDRGLRYTFGSGTRLTVV.

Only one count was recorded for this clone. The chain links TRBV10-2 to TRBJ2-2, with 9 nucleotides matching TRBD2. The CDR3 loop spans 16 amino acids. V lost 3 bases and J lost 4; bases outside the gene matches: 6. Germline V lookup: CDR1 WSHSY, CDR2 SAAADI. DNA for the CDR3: TGCGCCAGCAGTGACCGGGCGGGAGGGGGCACCGGGGAGCTGTTTTTT. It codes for CASSDRAGGGTGELFF.

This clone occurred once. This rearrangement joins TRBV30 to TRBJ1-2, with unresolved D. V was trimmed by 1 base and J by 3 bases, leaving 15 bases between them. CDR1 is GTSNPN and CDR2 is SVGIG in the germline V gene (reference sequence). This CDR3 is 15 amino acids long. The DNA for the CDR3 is TGTGCCTGGAGTGCCCCCGTTTCGAGGGACTATGGCTACACCTTC. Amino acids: CAWSAPVSRDYGYTF.

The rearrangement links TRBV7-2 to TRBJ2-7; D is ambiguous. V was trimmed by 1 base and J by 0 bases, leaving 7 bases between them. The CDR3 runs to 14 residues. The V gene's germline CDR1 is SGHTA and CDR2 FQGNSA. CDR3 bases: TGTGCCAGCAGCTTAGGGTACAGCTCCTACGAGCAGTACTTC. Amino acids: CASSLGYSSYEQYF.

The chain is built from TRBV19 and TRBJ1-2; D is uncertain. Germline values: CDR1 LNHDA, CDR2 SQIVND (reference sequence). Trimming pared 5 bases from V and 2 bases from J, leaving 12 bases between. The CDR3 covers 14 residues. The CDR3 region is CASSHFTSNYGYTF. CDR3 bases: TGTGCCAGTAGTCACTTCACTTCCAACTATGGCTACACCTTC.

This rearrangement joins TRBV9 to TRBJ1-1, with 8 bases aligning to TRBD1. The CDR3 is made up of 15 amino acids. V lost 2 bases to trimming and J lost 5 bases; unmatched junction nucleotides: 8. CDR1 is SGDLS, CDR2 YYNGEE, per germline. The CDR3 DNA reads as TGTGCCAGCAGCGTCACCATGGACAGGGAAACTGAAGCTTTCTTT. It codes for CASSVTMDRETEAFF.

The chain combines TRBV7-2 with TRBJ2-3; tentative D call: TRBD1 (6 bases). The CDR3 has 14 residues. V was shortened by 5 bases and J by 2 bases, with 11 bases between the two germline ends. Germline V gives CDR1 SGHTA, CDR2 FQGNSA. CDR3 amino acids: CASSLDRSTDTQYF. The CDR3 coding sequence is TGTGCCAGCAGCCTAGACAGGTCCACAGATACGCAGTATTTT.

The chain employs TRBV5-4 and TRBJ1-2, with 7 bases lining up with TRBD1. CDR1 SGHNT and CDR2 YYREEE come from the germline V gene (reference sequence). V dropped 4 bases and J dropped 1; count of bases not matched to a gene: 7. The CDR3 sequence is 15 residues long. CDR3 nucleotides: TGTGCCAGCAGCCGAGGGACAGCACATAACTATGGCTACACCTTC. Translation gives CASSRGTAHNYGYTF.